The TCR beta chain under discussion was sequenced for a study of cytomegalovirus exposure and HLA in healthy donors. General study points: Cytomegalovirus association was assigned to 170 or so TCR beta chains. Common viral pathogens were later found to be apparently linked to several of the most significant clusters.

Points on this clone: Its antigen is still unknown.

PCR amplification relied on 60 Vbeta primers (plus 13 Jbeta primers). Assay used: immunoSEQ multiplex PCR; TCRdb lists only in-frame clones, some missing. The repertoire has approximately 130,000 clones, about 83% of them found once; the top ten carry 1% to 1.5%. After removal of 2 bases from V and 2 bases from J, the junction contained 12 bases not matched to a gene. Germline V gene sequence: CDR1 SGHVS, CDR2 FNYEAQ. The CDR3 contains 18 residues. Sequenced input: PBMCs. This sequence originates from a girl aged 2 to 10 in good health and CMV-seronegative. The chain combines TRBV7-6 with TRBJ2-5; 9 bases line up with TRBD2. The CDR3 bases are TGTGCCAGCAGCTTAAGACCCCGTTCTAGCGGGGAGCAAGAGACCCAGTACTTC. Translated, it gives CASSLRPRSSGEQETQYF.